This TCR beta chain came from a study of PD-1 blockade in classical Hodgkin lymphoma. Overall study results and limits: Baseline diversity in complete responders resembled that of newly diagnosed patients. Individuals initiating nivolumab under 1 year after ASCT were excluded. Differences between repertoires have undefined causes, possibly disease activity or prior therapy.

Profiled with immunoSEQ multiplex PCR; TCRdb holds only in-frame clones, not every one. The sample shows about 97,000 clones, around four fifths of them seen only once. Exposure to brentuximab vedotin varied, and each patient had relapsed following autologous stem cell transplantation. Classifying best responses yielded complete response, partial response or progressive disease. The length of the CDR3 is 14 residues. V lost 4 bases and J 2 bases, leaving 13 bases between the germline ends. Per germline, CDR1 SGDLS and CDR2 YYNGEE. About this clone itself: Its antigen is still unknown.

This sequence was found in a human donor with classical Hodgkin lymphoma. The sequencing used peripheral blood mononuclear cells (PBMCs), collected at baseline. The genes are TRBV9 and TRBJ2-7; D gene ambiguous. The CDR3 loop reads CASSPPRVPYEQYF. DNA for the CDR3: TGTGCCAGCAGCCCGCCCCGGGTCCCCTACGAGCAGTACTTC.